The next 3 T cell receptor beta chains were all read from a single sample in a study of OX40 agonist ivuxolimab in advanced cancers. Libraries were prepared by immunoSEQ multiplex PCR; TCRdb keeps only in-frame clonotypes and omits some of them. The sample contains around 53,000 clones, around nine tenths of which appear only once. The sequencing used CD4+ or CD8+ T cells sorted from blood, collected in a trial of the OX40 agonist ivuxolimab. Receptors originate from an adult with an advanced solid tumor such as melanoma, head and neck, liver or kidney cancer.

This chain connects TRBV6-5 to TRBJ2-4, with D possibly being TRBD1 (6 bases). Germline V gene lookup returns CDR1 MNHEY and CDR2 SVGAGI. The V end lost 4 bases, the J end lost 15 bases, and 16 bases lay between the germline ends. There are 12 residues in the CDR3. The CDR3 sequence is CASSSLQGLAYF. The CDR3 DNA is TGTGCCAGCAGTTCGCTTCAGGGGTTAGCGTACTTC.

V is TRBV4-2 and J is TRBJ2-2; perhaps D is TRBD1 or TRBD2 (5 bases each). V was trimmed by 1 base and J by 7 bases, leaving 16 bases between them. The length of the CDR3 is 16 residues. Germline CDR1 and CDR2: LGHNA and YNFKEQ. The CDR3 DNA sequence: TGTGCCAGCAGCCAAGCTCGGGACCCACCTGGCGGGGAGCTGTTTTTT. Translating gives CASSQARDPPGGELFF.

The rearrangement links TRBV5-6 to TRBJ1-4; 9 bases map to TRBD1. V dropped 4 bases and J dropped 8; count of bases not matched to a gene: 9. The CDR3 contains 15 residues. In germline, CDR1 is SGHDT, CDR2 YYEEEE. This CDR3 reads CASSHKPTGGEKLFF. The CDR3 DNA is TGTGCCAGCAGCCACAAACCGACAGGGGGGGAAAAACTGTTTTTT.